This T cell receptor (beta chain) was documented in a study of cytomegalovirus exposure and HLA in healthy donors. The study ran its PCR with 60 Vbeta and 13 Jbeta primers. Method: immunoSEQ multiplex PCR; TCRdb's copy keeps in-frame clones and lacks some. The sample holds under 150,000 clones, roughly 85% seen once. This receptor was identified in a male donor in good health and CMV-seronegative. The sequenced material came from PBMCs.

This CDR3 is CAWRMGQGNYGYTF. The CDR3 DNA sequence: TGTGCCTGGAGGATGGGACAGGGAAACTATGGCTACACCTTC. J is TRBJ1-2 and V is TRBV30; 9 positions agree with TRBD1. This CDR3 spans 14 amino acids. Losses at the gene ends were 3 bases for V and 2 bases for J; bases not matched to a gene: 4. From germline, CDR1 is GTSNPN and CDR2 SVGIG (reference sequence).